The 2 T cell receptor beta chains presented below share a single source sample, sequenced in a study of blood T cell repertoires in COVID-19. Produced via immunoSEQ multiplex PCR; TCRdb's table is partial and in-frame only. The table records 150,000 to 200,000 clones, roughly 90% of them present only once. The sample was peripheral blood. The receptors were sampled from a man aged 55 to 70 with active or convalescent COVID-19.

The chain is built from TRBV4-1 and TRBJ2-7; D might be TRBD2 (5 bases). Germline CDR1 is MGHRA and CDR2 is YSYEKL. Trimming stripped 0 bases from V and 3 bases from J, with 15 bases between. The CDR3 is 16 residues long. The DNA for the CDR3 is TGCGCCAGCAGCCAAGATCTCCTCCCGGACTTCTACGAGCAGTACTTC. This gives the protein CASSQDLLPDFYEQYF.

V and J are TRBV28 and TRBJ1-5; the match to TRBD1 covers 7 bases. The germline gives CDR1 MDHEN, CDR2 SYDVKM. The CDR3 is made up of 14 amino acids. V shed 7 bases, J shed 1 base, and the junction held 4 bases outside the gene matches. CDR3 nucleotide sequence: TGTGCCAGCAATAGACAGGGAAGCAATCAGCCCCAGCATTTT. Translation gives CASNRQGSNQPQHF.